The rows below give T cell receptor beta chains drawn from one sample of a study of cytomegalovirus exposure and HLA in healthy donors. The repertoire was sequenced with immunoSEQ multiplex PCR; TCRdb's copy has only in-frame clones and lacks some. This sample's table has 130,000 to 150,000 clones. Sequenced input: PBMCs. These receptors were collected from a male donor in good health and CMV-seronegative. The CDR3 runs from the conserved cysteine through the conserved F or W. Each record gives: V gene, D gene, J gene, CDR3 protein, CDR3 DNA. A D gene is named only where the DNA matches it firmly.

v_gene: TRBV6-6; d_gene: -; j_gene: TRBJ2-7; CDR3aa: CASSYREQGRNEQYF; CDR3nt: TGTGCCAGCAGTTACAGGGAACAGGGGAGGAACGAGCAGTACTTC
v_gene: TRBV7-7; d_gene: TRBD1; j_gene: TRBJ2-1; CDR3aa: CASSLGTGGDEQFF; CDR3nt: TGTGCCAGCAGCTTGGGGACAGGGGGTGATGAGCAGTTCTTC
v_gene: TRBV19; d_gene: TRBD2; j_gene: TRBJ2-1; CDR3aa: CASSIVGLAGYGEQFF; CDR3nt: TGTGCCAGTAGTATCGTGGGACTAGCGGGTTACGGCGAGCAGTTCTTC
v_gene: TRBV9; d_gene: -; j_gene: TRBJ1-2; CDR3aa: CASSVETGYGYTF; CDR3nt: TGTGCCAGCAGCGTAGAGACAGGTTATGGCTACACCTTC
v_gene: TRBV7-6; d_gene: TRBD2; j_gene: TRBJ2-1; CDR3aa: CASSLGVSGSFAYNEQFF; CDR3nt: TGTGCCAGCAGCTTAGGGGTTAGCGGGAGTTTCGCCTACAATGAGCAGTTCTTC
v_gene: TRBV5-5; d_gene: TRBD1; j_gene: TRBJ1-5; CDR3aa: CASSLGRGTANQPQHF; CDR3nt: TGTGCCAGCAGCTTGGGCCGTGGGACAGCAAATCAGCCCCAGCATTTT
v_gene: TRBV7-9; d_gene: -; j_gene: TRBJ1-2; CDR3aa: CASSFGGLNNYGYTF; CDR3nt: TGTGCCAGCAGCTTTGGTGGCCTGAATAACTATGGCTACACCTTC
v_gene: TRBV19; d_gene: TRBD2; j_gene: TRBJ2-6; CDR3aa: CASSIGRAGANVLTF; CDR3nt: TGTGCCAGTAGTATCGGGAGGGCTGGGGCCAACGTCCTGACTTTC
v_gene: TRBV11-3; d_gene: -; j_gene: TRBJ2-2; CDR3aa: CASSLATGELFF; CDR3nt: TGTGCCAGCAGCTTAGCAACCGGGGAGCTGTTTTTT
v_gene: TRBV29-1; d_gene: -; j_gene: TRBJ1-5; CDR3aa: CSVATGFSQPRHF; CDR3nt: TGCAGCGTAGCTACAGGGTTTTCTCAGCCCCGGCATTTT
v_gene: TRBV7-3; d_gene: TRBD1; j_gene: TRBJ2-1; CDR3aa: CASSPDRARNEQFF; CDR3nt: TGTGCCAGCAGCCCTGACAGGGCCAGGAATGAGCAGTTCTTC
v_gene: TRBV4-1; d_gene: -; j_gene: TRBJ2-5; CDR3aa: CASCRGREETQYF; CDR3nt: TGCGCCAGCTGCAGGGGGCGGGAGGAGACCCAGTACTTC
v_gene: TRBV11-3; d_gene: TRBD2; j_gene: TRBJ2-3; CDR3aa: CASSLSSGGPNTQYF; CDR3nt: TGTGCCAGCAGCTTATCTAGCGGGGGACCAAATACGCAGTATTTT
v_gene: TRBV19; d_gene: TRBD1; j_gene: TRBJ1-1; CDR3aa: CASSKGQTGNSDEAFF; CDR3nt: TGTGCCAGTAGTAAGGGGCAGACAGGGAATTCGGATGAAGCTTTCTTT
v_gene: TRBV6-1; d_gene: TRBD1; j_gene: TRBJ2-3; CDR3aa: CASNSQGAGDTQYF; CDR3nt: TGTGCCAGCAATAGTCAGGGGGCGGGGGATACGCAGTATTTT
v_gene: TRBV27; d_gene: TRBD1; j_gene: TRBJ1-2; CDR3aa: CASSQGAHGYTF; CDR3nt: TGTGCCAGCAGTCAGGGGGCGCATGGCTACACCTTC
v_gene: TRBV4-2; d_gene: TRBD1; j_gene: TRBJ1-6; CDR3aa: CASSQDRGQYNSPLHF; CDR3nt: TGTGCCAGCAGCCAAGATAGGGGACAGTATAATTCACCCCTCCACTTT
v_gene: TRBV7-3; d_gene: -; j_gene: TRBJ2-3; CDR3aa: CASSLSASPSTDTQYF; CDR3nt: TGTGCCAGCAGCTTAAGCGCATCCCCTAGCACAGATACGCAGTATTTT
v_gene: TRBV9; d_gene: -; j_gene: TRBJ1-1; CDR3aa: CASTPLGRGNTEAFF; CDR3nt: TGTGCCAGCACCCCGCTGGGGAGGGGGAACACTGAAGCTTTCTTT
v_gene: TRBV13; d_gene: TRBD2; j_gene: TRBJ2-5; CDR3aa: CASSPTRTSGQETQYF; CDR3nt: TGTGCCAGCAGCCCAACCCGGACTAGCGGACAAGAGACCCAGTACTTC
v_gene: TRBV9; d_gene: TRBD1; j_gene: TRBJ2-7; CDR3aa: CASSVESPGTGGSYYEQYF; CDR3nt: TGTGCCAGCAGCGTAGAATCCCCCGGGACAGGGGGCTCTTACTACGAGCAGTACTTC
v_gene: TRBV6-1; d_gene: -; j_gene: TRBJ2-7; CDR3aa: CASSTGLGGPYEQYF; CDR3nt: TGTGCCAGCAGCACCGGATTGGGGGGGCCCTACGAGCAGTACTTC
v_gene: TRBV18; d_gene: -; j_gene: TRBJ2-3; CDR3aa: CASSPKRTASTDTQYF; CDR3nt: TGTGCCAGCTCACCAAAGCGGACTGCTAGCACAGATACGCAGTATTTT
v_gene: TRBV30; d_gene: TRBD1; j_gene: TRBJ2-7; CDR3aa: CAWRTGTGVYEQYF; CDR3nt: TGTGCCTGGAGAACCGGGACAGGAGTTTACGAGCAGTACTTC
v_gene: TRBV7-8; d_gene: TRBD2; j_gene: TRBJ2-1; CDR3aa: CASSLAAGAVF; CDR3nt: TGTGCCAGCAGCTTAGCGGCGGGAGCGGTCTTC
v_gene: TRBV25-1; d_gene: TRBD2; j_gene: TRBJ2-1; CDR3aa: CASSDAGGPLDYNEQFF; CDR3nt: TGTGCCAGCAGTGATGCGGGGGGACCGCTGGACTACAATGAGCAGTTCTTC
v_gene: TRBV5-1; d_gene: TRBD1; j_gene: TRBJ1-1; CDR3aa: CASNGQGGMNTEAFF; CDR3nt: TGCGCCAGCAACGGACAGGGGGGGATGAACACTGAAGCTTTCTTT
v_gene: TRBV9; d_gene: TRBD2; j_gene: TRBJ2-5; CDR3aa: CASSGTSQTQYF; CDR3nt: TGTGCCAGCAGCGGGACTAGTCAGACCCAGTACTTC
v_gene: TRBV6-5; d_gene: TRBD2; j_gene: TRBJ2-7; CDR3aa: CASRLGTSGEQYF; CDR3nt: TGTGCCAGCAGGCTCGGGACTAGTGGCGAGCAGTACTTC
v_gene: TRBV5-1; d_gene: TRBD1; j_gene: TRBJ2-2; CDR3aa: CASTKGQGAPGELFF; CDR3nt: TGCGCCAGCACCAAGGGTCAGGGGGCACCCGGGGAGCTGTTTTTT
v_gene: TRBV11-2; d_gene: -; j_gene: TRBJ1-5; CDR3aa: CASSLVTGNNQPQHF; CDR3nt: TGTGCCAGCAGCTTAGTTACAGGGAACAATCAGCCCCAGCATTTT
v_gene: TRBV5-6; d_gene: -; j_gene: TRBJ2-1; CDR3aa: CASSFRGLGHNEQFF; CDR3nt: TGTGCCAGCAGCTTTCGTGGTCTAGGTCACAATGAGCAGTTCTTC
v_gene: TRBV6-5; d_gene: -; j_gene: TRBJ1-1; CDR3aa: CATSRFLNTEAFF; CDR3nt: TGTGCCACCTCGAGATTTTTGAACACTGAAGCTTTCTTT
v_gene: TRBV30; d_gene: -; j_gene: TRBJ1-1; CDR3aa: CAWSVVRNTEAFF; CDR3nt: TGTGCCTGGAGTGTGGTCAGGAACACTGAAGCTTTCTTT
v_gene: TRBV19; d_gene: -; j_gene: TRBJ1-4; CDR3aa: CASSKNEKLFF; CDR3nt: TGTGCCAGTAGCAAAAATGAAAAACTGTTTTTT
v_gene: TRBV18; d_gene: TRBD1; j_gene: TRBJ2-3; CDR3aa: CASSPQTGAADTQYF; CDR3nt: TGTGCCAGCTCACCTCAGACAGGGGCAGCAGATACGCAGTATTTT
v_gene: TRBV13; d_gene: TRBD2; j_gene: TRBJ2-5; CDR3aa: CASKLAGQETQYF; CDR3nt: TGTGCCAGCAAACTAGCGGGGCAAGAGACCCAGTACTTC
v_gene: TRBV7-3; d_gene: TRBD1; j_gene: TRBJ2-7; CDR3aa: CASSLKGTGGDEQYF; CDR3nt: TGTGCCAGCAGCTTAAAGGGTACAGGGGGCGACGAGCAGTACTTC
v_gene: TRBV30; d_gene: TRBD1; j_gene: TRBJ1-2; CDR3aa: CALQGENGYTF; CDR3nt: TGTGCCTTACAGGGGGAGAATGGCTACACCTTC
v_gene: TRBV27; d_gene: TRBD1; j_gene: TRBJ2-7; CDR3aa: CASSSTGRQYF; CDR3nt: TGTGCCAGCAGTTCGACAGGGAGGCAGTACTTC
v_gene: TRBV6-5; d_gene: -; j_gene: TRBJ2-7; CDR3aa: CASSGVEAYEQYF; CDR3nt: TGTGCCAGCAGTGGGGTGGAGGCCTACGAGCAGTACTTC
v_gene: TRBV18; d_gene: TRBD1; j_gene: TRBJ1-1; CDR3aa: CASSPPKGAGTEAFF; CDR3nt: TGTGCCAGCTCACCACCGAAGGGGGCTGGGACTGAAGCTTTCTTT
v_gene: TRBV30; d_gene: -; j_gene: TRBJ1-1; CDR3aa: CAWGKDRPGAFF; CDR3nt: TGTGCCTGGGGCAAAGACAGGCCCGGGGCTTTCTTT
v_gene: TRBV12-5; d_gene: TRBD1; j_gene: TRBJ1-3; CDR3aa: CASGRGQGNTIYF; CDR3nt: TGTGCTAGTGGCAGAGGACAGGGGAACACCATATATTTT
v_gene: TRBV19; d_gene: -; j_gene: TRBJ1-3; CDR3aa: CASSTLRPSGNTIYF; CDR3nt: TGTGCCAGTAGTACTCTGCGTCCCTCTGGAAACACCATATATTTT
v_gene: TRBV7-8; d_gene: TRBD1; j_gene: TRBJ1-2; CDR3aa: CASSQTGERSYTF; CDR3nt: TGTGCCAGCAGCCAGACAGGGGAGAGGAGCTACACCTTC
v_gene: TRBV11-3; d_gene: -; j_gene: TRBJ2-7; CDR3aa: CASSPPPWQGMNYEQYF; CDR3nt: TGTGCCAGCAGCCCGCCCCCGTGGCAGGGGATGAACTACGAGCAGTACTTC
v_gene: TRBV14; d_gene: -; j_gene: TRBJ2-6; CDR3aa: CASSQAGIGANVLTF; CDR3nt: TGTGCCAGCAGCCAAGCGGGGATCGGGGCCAACGTCCTGACTTTC